This TCR beta chain was recorded in a study of blood T cell repertoires in COVID-19 (dated by TCRdb to about 2020). The study in broad terms: Collaborator samples came from the United States, Italy and Spain and covered acute and convalescent phases of COVID-19. The prospective study material was composed of cDNA or gDNA derived from T cells, B-cell-depleted T cells, or PBMCs. Subjects who had been exposed to COVID-19, were actively infected with it, or had recovered from it provided the deeply sampled blood TCRbeta repertoires that made up the dataset. The repertoires were made available in a free public database intended to serve as a resource for research on the immune response to SARS-CoV-2. Samples came from the ongoing ImmuneRACE study (first 160 participants) plus 1,254 subjects from 6 global collaborators. Nearly every sample came with metadata listing a de-identified subject ID, COVID-19 status, age in years and sex. Where HLA class I and class II types were available, the types were taken from metadata supplied by the sample provider, not from assay-based typing.

Each collaborating institution followed its own protocols to collect whole blood in K2EDTA tubes. For TCRbeta analysis, collaborator samples were shipped as frozen whole blood, as isolated PBMCs, or as DNA extracted from either sample type. Points the paper makes about the study in general: The amount of clinical and demographic metadata varied by source and participant and was provided uncurated.

TCRbeta CDR3 regions were amplified from genomic DNA using the immunoSEQ Assay, a bias-controlled multiplex PCR. Per the original workflow: Within the assay, amplification of reference gene primers was used to estimate how many nucleated cells each sample contained. To quantify the absolute abundance of each unique TCRbeta CDR3 rearrangement, sequence reads were collapsed and filtered. Productive Simpson clonality was computed per sample as the square root of Simpson's diversity index over productive rearrangements. Drawn from immuneACCESS, this table holds only the in-frame rearrangements with V and J called that TCRdb kept. Clones are partly lost; checked studies trace under half to an unresolved V gene and leave the rest unexplained. The V and J calls and clone size come from that table; D and trimming were worked out from the DNA. The sample table shows some 130,000 clones, and less than 80% are seen once. Clones ranked in the top ten supply roughly 3.4% of the sample.

The germline V gene sets CDR1 to SGHTA and CDR2 to FQGNSA. From the cysteine through the phenylalanine, the CDR3 covers 14 amino acids. Just the 42-base CDR3 DNA is kept, in frame starting at base 1. V is cut back by 4 bases and J by 6 bases, with 4 bases in the junction unmatched. This clone was found once. Its antigen specificity is not known. No qualities accompany the bases; no much larger clone lies one base away. Sequenced material: peripheral blood. This sequence uses TRBV7-2 and TRBJ2-1, with 9 middle bases fitting TRBD1. The receptor comes from a man aged 55 to 69 with acute or convalescent COVID-19. The DNA sequence is given as TGTGCCAGCAGCTCCGGGACAGGGCCCAATGAGCAGTTCTTC. Its protein reads: CASSSGTGPNEQFF.